This T cell receptor beta chain was found in a study of T cell repertoires in cytomegalovirus infection. Study summary: Based on public TCR beta signatures, there were indications of CMV infection and of a matching HLA type.

Losses at the gene ends were 7 bases for V and 4 bases for J; bases not matched to a gene: 7. This CDR3 has 13 amino acids. Germline V gene data show CDR1 as ENHRY and CDR2 as SYGVKD. TCRdb analysed the reads with MiXCR anew, one entry per CDR3 protein. This sample has around 300,000 distinct CDR3 sequences, with roughly 23% found just once. Whole-study findings and limits: Carriers of CMV and the relevant HLA type were discriminated by public TCR beta frequency. Clonotype analysis showed dominance of the ex vivo response by HLA-C-restricted CMV-specific TCR beta clonotypes.

Concerning this clonotype: Its matching antigen is unknown.

This TCR was recovered from a human donor in good health (CMV status not recorded). Some clones in this sample may be carry-over from other donors' samples. Sequenced sample: PBMCs. The J gene is TRBJ2-7, the V gene TRBV10-3; TRBD1 matches at 7 bases. The CDR3 coding sequence is TGTGCCATCACCCCGGGACAGCCTTACGAGCAGTACTTC. Amino acids: CAITPGQPYEQYF.